This TCR beta chain was sequenced in a study of CD4 T cells in relation to SARS-CoV-2 and coronaviruses (dated by TCRdb to the early 2020s). Regarding the complete study: The ViraFEST assay cultured PBMCs with antigen for around nine days, then sequenced TCR beta CDR3s to find antigen-specific clonal expansions. Across all 12 patients in the full convalescent cohort, ages ranged from about 21 to 80 years, with a median of 38. Among the roughly twelve convalescent patients, 8 males and 4 females were included, and two of the subjects were Hispanic. HLA restriction was mapped for shared crossreactive spike epitopes using patient-derived lymphoblastoid cell lines. At the level of individual TCR clonotypes, the study measured memory CD4+ T cell crossreactivity between SARS-CoV-2 spike protein and common cold coronavirus spike proteins. The Adaptive Biotechnologies TCR-sequencing kit was used to sequence samples from a few pre-COVID donors and the naive versus memory experiments, whereas other data were Illumina-based. A different, Illumina-based TCR-beta assay was used to sequence expansion assays from other donors in the study. Summary of the overall study and its limitations: Memory CD4+ clonotypes crossrecognizing SARS-CoV-2 and at least one common cold coronavirus spike were found in 55% to 70% of donors. The study was constrained by small numbers of patients and of tested TCRs. No donor contributed both pre-pandemic and post-infection samples, which limited tracing the source of pre-existing responses. Compared with monoreactive clones, crossreactive clones had significantly weaker SARS-CoV-2-driven expansion, a result consistent with antigenic imprinting. Crossreactivity analysis centred on spike protein, so crossreactivity against other viral proteins was not assessed. Sequencing naive versus memory cells indicated that the assay picks up memory recall responses, not primary responses primed during culture.

CEF-cultured naive and memory CD4+ T cell DNA received survey-level immunoSEQ TCR-beta sequencing. Regarding the original processing steps: During preprocessing, nonproductive sequences were removed, along with CDR3s that did not begin with C, did not end with F or W, or were shorter than 7 amino acids. The MANAFEST web app was used to call antigen-specific clonotypes on the basis of expansion compared with the reference and with other culture wells. To be counted as positive, a clone had to show significant expansion compared with the reference culture, at an FDR below 0.05, in 2 of 3 replicate wells. To be called positive, a clone also had to show significant expansion compared with every other tandem well and an odds ratio greater than 5. Cultured and uncultured naive and memory CD4+ repertoires were searched for previously identified spike- and CEF-reactive CDR3s. CDR3 homology was quantified as pairwise Levenshtein distance, calculated with the stringdist R package after three terminal residues were trimmed from each end. TCRdb's version of the immuneACCESS table is confined to in-frame rearrangements and falls short of the full clone set. An unresolved V gene accounts for under half of the shortfall where checked; the remainder is of unknown origin. D and trimming come from the DNA, and the V and J calls and clone size come from that table. Recorded for this sample are approximately 41,000 clones; around 82% of them occurred a single time. The ten largest clones capture less than 1.5% of the sample.

V and J are trimmed by 2 bases and 5 bases, and the gene matches miss 2 bases of the junction. CDR1 and CDR2 are read off the germline V gene as ENHRY and SYGVKD. CDR3 length: 14 amino acids, cysteine to phenylalanine. The only DNA kept is the CDR3, 42 bases in frame from the first base. Naive and memory CD4+ T cells were separated from cryopreserved PBMCs by CD4 enrichment followed by EasySep naive CD4+ T cell enrichment. For less than twelve days, sorted naive or memory CD4+ T cells (roughly 110,000) were cultured at a 1:1 ratio with T cell-depleted PBMCs and CEF peptides. In general, every peptide culture condition was set up in three replicate wells. Ficoll-Paque PLUS gradient centrifugation was used to isolate PBMCs from leukapheresis product or whole blood. PBMCs were either cryopreserved at -140 degrees C or used fresh in the expansion assay. The QIAamp Micro DNA Kit was used to extract genomic DNA from the CD4+ T cells.

Of note for this clone: What antigen it recognizes has not been identified. No much larger clone exists at a distance of one base, and base qualities are not known.

The clonotype comes from an adult with COVID-19. The V and J genes are TRBV10-3 and TRBJ2-1; 8 bases in the middle match TRBD2. The sample consisted of naive CD4+ T cells from PBMCs, cultured in vitro. In the paper's terms, the cell subset or site label means: naive CD4+ T cells isolated by negative enrichment. The bases are TGTGCCATCAGTGAGCAGCGGGAGAACAATGAGCAGTTCTTC. The translation is CAISEQRENNEQFF.